The rows below give T cell receptor beta chains drawn from one sample of a study of metastatic and nonmetastatic thyroid tumors. With MiXCR, TCRdb reprocessed the PCR reads. Of some 15,000 clones detected, 12% appear once; the ten largest clones hold approximately 15%. Sequenced material: tumor tissue. The receptor set was obtained from a female donor with papillary thyroid cancer or a benign thyroid nodule (not recorded which). Some clones in this sample may be carry-over from other donors' samples. The CDR3 runs from the conserved cysteine through the conserved F or W. The D gene is left open where the match is weak. Not all rows give a size; the values are once, few, many and, for expanded clones, a class.

CDR3 protein	CDR3 DNA	clone size	V gene	D gene	J gene
CSARPGGGGGGNIQYF	TGCAGTGCTAGACCCGGTGGGGGCGGGGGAGGCAACATTCAGTACTTC	few	TRBV20-1	NA	TRBJ2-4
CASSLTGAGTGGQETQYF	TGTGCCAGCAGCTTAACTGGAGCCGGGACAGGGGGCCAAGAGACCCAGTACTTC	many	TRBV7-3	TRBD1	TRBJ2-5
CASSDGGSGRDTQYF	TGTGCCAGCAGTGATGGCGGGAGTGGACGAGATACGCAGTATTTT	few	TRBV6-4	TRBD2	TRBJ2-3
CASSYGGRVNEKLFF	TGTGCCAGCAGTTACGGGGGCAGGGTAAATGAAAAACTGTTTTTT	many	TRBV6-5	NA	TRBJ1-4
CASSQEDRQAYEQYF	TGCGCCAGCAGCCAAGAGGACAGACAAGCCTACGAGCAGTACTTC	medium-sized	TRBV4-3	NA	TRBJ2-7
CSARDPLLAVYNEQFF	TGCAGTGCTAGAGATCCACTACTAGCGGTTTACAATGAGCAATTCTTT	NA	TRBV20-1	TRBD2	TRBJ2-1
CASTPRGRNYGYTF	TGTGCCAGCACCCCTCGAGGGCGAAACTATGGCTACACCTTC	medium-sized	TRBV6-2/TRBV6-3	NA	TRBJ1-2
CASSNYEQYF	TGTGCCAGCTCAAACTACGAGCAGTACTTC	many	TRBV28	NA	TRBJ2-7
CASSPRDSYTDTQYF	TGTGCCAGCAGCCCCCGGGACAGCTACACAGATACGCAGTATTTT	NA	TRBV9	TRBD1	TRBJ2-3
CASSLFGGLDYSNQPQHF	TGTGCCAGCAGCTTGTTCGGGGGACTCGACTATAGCAATCAGCCCCAGCATTTT	NA	TRBV5-6	NA	TRBJ1-5
CASGAGAASSYEQYF	TGTGCCAGCGGTGCTGGGGCAGCGAGCTCCTACGAGCAGTACTTC	many	TRBV6-1	NA	TRBJ2-7
CASTNTGDGYGYTF	TGTGCCAGCACGAATACAGGGGACGGCTATGGCTACACCTTC	many	TRBV2	TRBD1	TRBJ1-2
CSARPSLETQYF	TGCAGTGCTAGACCTAGTCTGGAGACCCAGTACTTC	many	TRBV20-1	NA	TRBJ2-5
CASSGVSQAYGYTF	TGTGCCAGTAGTGGGGTTAGCCAGGCCTATGGCTACACCTTC	many	TRBV19	NA	TRBJ1-2
CATRTPGQGKKGYTF	TGTGCCACCAGGACACCGGGACAGGGGAAGAAGGGCTACACCTTC	few	TRBV15	TRBD1	TRBJ1-2
CASSQEGGPKGETQYF	TGCGCCAGCAGCCAAGAAGGCGGCCCTAAAGGGGAGACCCAGTACTTC	many	TRBV4-1	NA	TRBJ2-5
CASRGNGKLFF	TGTGCCAGCAGGGGGAATGGAAAACTGTTTTTT	NA	TRBV6-1	NA	TRBJ1-4
CASSQKVPDNEQFF	TGTGCCAGCAGTCAAAAGGTGCCCGACAATGAGCAGTTCTTC	many	TRBV12-3/TRBV12-4	NA	TRBJ2-1
CASSRESLRGRTEAFF	TGTGCCAGTAGTAGGGAGTCCCTAAGAGGTCGCACTGAAGCTTTCTTT	many	TRBV19	NA	TRBJ1-1
CASNLSGTSGAGGELFF	TGTGCCAGCAATCTCTCCGGGACTAGCGGAGCGGGTGGGGAGCTGTTTTTT	many	TRBV12-3/TRBV12-4	TRBD2	TRBJ2-2
CSAVAIRTFLGLAGNRDTQYF	TGCAGTGCCGTGGCAATTCGGACTTTCCTCGGACTAGCGGGAAATAGAGATACGCAGTATTTT	NA	TRBV20-1	TRBD2	TRBJ2-3
CASSLASGGLSYNEQFF	TGTGCCAGCAGCTTAGCTAGCGGGGGCCTCTCCTACAATGAGCAGTTCTTC	many	TRBV7-9	TRBD2	TRBJ2-1
CASSQPHGQGQAGELFF	TGTGCCAGCAGCCAACCTCACGGACAGGGTCAGGCCGGGGAGCTGTTTTTT	many	TRBV4-2	TRBD1	TRBJ2-2
CASSHPGHQRSGANVLTF	TGTGCCAGCAGCCATCCGGGCCATCAACGCTCTGGGGCCAACGTCCTGACTTTC	many	TRBV28	NA	TRBJ2-6
CASSQAIGAEQFF	TGCGCCAGCAGCCAAGCCATTGGGGCTGAGCAGTTCTTC	medium-sized	TRBV4-3	NA	TRBJ2-1
CASSLSGGGTGELFF	TGTGCCAGCAGCTTAAGCGGTGGTGGGACCGGGGAGCTGTTTTTT	many	TRBV5-4	NA	TRBJ2-2
CASRRDRDNQPQHF	TGTGCCAGCAGGCGGGACAGGGACAATCAGCCCCAGCATTTT	many	TRBV12-3/TRBV12-4	TRBD1	TRBJ1-5
CASTRGPTDTQYF	TGTGCCAGCACGCGGGGGCCTACAGATACGCAGTATTTT	many	TRBV6-1	NA	TRBJ2-3
CASSLVSASSSYNEQFF	TGTGCCAGCAGCTTAGTCTCCGCTTCGAGCTCCTACAATGAGCAGTTCTTC	NA	TRBV11-2	NA	TRBJ2-1